The clone carrying this T cell receptor beta chain was detected only a few times. No antigen is known for it. The data originate from a study of cytomegalovirus exposure and HLA in healthy donors. Whole-study results and caveats: TCR beta sequences reportedly predicted most subjects' HLA-A and HLA-B alleles accurately.

PCR involved 60 Vbeta and 13 Jbeta primers. Sequenced by immunoSEQ multiplex PCR; TCRdb stores in-frame clones only, minus some. The sample comprises about 160,000 clones, around 76% of which are singletons, and roughly 2% rests with the top ten. J was trimmed by 5 bases and V by 4 bases; bases with no gene match: 9. There are 16 residues in the CDR3. Germline V gene lookup returns CDR1 SGHVS and CDR2 FNYEAQ. The chain employs TRBV7-6 and TRBJ2-3; 10 positions agree with TRBD1. The origin of this receptor is a female donor in good health and CMV-seronegative. The material sequenced was PBMCs. CDR3 sequence (DNA): TGTGCCAGCAGCTCCTTCGGGACAGGGGTTAAAGATACGCAGTATTTT. It translates to CASSSFGTGVKDTQYF.